A selection of T cell receptor beta chains follows, all from one sample in a study of shared clonotypes between healthy human individuals. The table came from immunoSEQ multiplex PCR; TCRdb's copy has only in-frame clones and leaves some out. Among about 560,000 clones listed, around 78% were seen once. Sequencing was performed on PBMCs. These receptor sequences come from a woman aged 40 to 50 in good health. Some clones in this sample may be carry-over from other donors' samples. CDR3s include the opening cysteine and the closing phenylalanine or tryptophan. The order of the fields is J gene, V gene, D gene, clone size, CDR3 DNA, CDR3 protein. D genes are given only for firm matches. Rows may omit the clone size; those that give it use once, few, many or a size class.

TRBJ2-5 TRBV29-1 . . TGCAGCGTTTCAGGGGCAGGGTCCGACCAGTACTTC CSVSGAGSDQYF
TRBJ2-6 TRBV5-6 TRBD2 . TGTGCCAGCAGCTTTAGCGGGAGCACTGGTGCCAACGTCCTGACTTTC CASSFSGSTGANVLTF
TRBJ2-3 TRBV5-1 TRBD1 . TGCGCCAGCAGCACCGGACAGGGCACAGATGCGCAGTATTTT CASSTGQGTDAQYF
TRBJ2-2 TRBV25-1 . . TGTGCCAGCAGTGTCAGGGTTTCGGGGGAGCTGTTTTTT CASSVRVSGELFF
TRBJ2-7 TRBV6-1 TRBD2 . TGTGCCAGCAGTCCGTATTGGCGGGAGTTGATCGAGCAGTACTTC CASSPYWRELIEQYF
TRBJ1-2 TRBV29-1 . . TGCAGCGCCGAAATGGTGGAGGGGAGTGGCTACACCTTC CSAEMVEGSGYTF
TRBJ1-5 TRBV6-4 . once TGTGCCAGCAGTGACTCGAAGTTGATGGGTGGGAGACAAAATCAGCCCCAGCATTTT CASSDSKLMGGRQNQPQHF
TRBJ1-1 TRBV28 . . TGTGCCAGCAGTTTTTTGAGCAGACAGAGGAACACTGAAGCTTTCTTT CASSFLSRQRNTEAFF
TRBJ2-1 TRBV5-8 . few TGTGCCAGCAGCTTAGACCGCTTCTACAATGAGCAGTTCTTC CASSLDRFYNEQFF
TRBJ2-7 TRBV7-8 . . TGTGCCAGCAGCTGGCCCTCGGAGGGGTGGAACGAGCAGTACTTC CASSWPSEGWNEQYF
TRBJ1-2 TRBV5-1 TRBD1 once TGCGCCAGCAGCATAGGACAGGGGAGGGGTGGCTACACCTTC CASSIGQGRGGYTF
TRBJ2-7 TRBV7-8 TRBD2 . TGTGCCAGCAGCTTAGCGGCTAGCGGGACCTACGAGCAGTACTTC CASSLAASGTYEQYF
TRBJ2-7 TRBV6-1 . . TGTGCCAGCAGTTCCAGGACGCCCCCCTACGAGCAGTACTTC CASSSRTPPYEQYF
TRBJ1-2 TRBV5-4 . . TGTGCCAGCAGCTTGGACCGGGACCCCTGGGGCTACACCTTC CASSLDRDPWGYTF
TRBJ1-1 TRBV5-5 TRBD1 many TGTGCCAGCAGCCGAGGGGGCATGAACACTGAAGCTTTCTTT CASSRGGMNTEAFF
TRBJ1-1 TRBV5-1 . . TGCGCCAGCAGCTTGTCCTCAGGGTCGGGGGACACTGAAGCTTTCTTT CASSLSSGSGDTEAFF
TRBJ2-2 TRBV5-1 TRBD1 once TGCGCCAGCAGCCCCCAGGGGGCGGACGGGGAGCTGTTTTTT CASSPQGADGELFF
TRBJ2-7 TRBV7-8 TRBD2 few TGTGCCAGCAGCTTAGTCGGTTGGAGCGGGAGCCCAACCTACGAGCAGTACTTC CASSLVGWSGSPTYEQYF
TRBJ1-1 TRBV7-3 . few TGTGCCAGCAGCTTAAACCCCCAAACTGAAGCTTTCTTT CASSLNPQTEAFF
TRBJ2-1 TRBV9 TRBD2 . TGTGCCAGCAGCGTATTTGCGGGAGGGACCAGTGAGCAGTTCTTC CASSVFAGGTSEQFF
TRBJ1-2 TRBV7-2 . . TGTGCCAGCAGCTTGACAGCCGTCGCGGGTGGCTACACCTTC CASSLTAVAGGYTF
TRBJ1-5 TRBV6-1 . . TGTGCCAGCAGCCCTTATAGCAATCAGCCCCAGCATTTT CASSPYSNQPQHF
TRBJ1-4 TRBV7-6 . few TGTGCCAGCAGCCTAGGCGGGGGGGGCCCACCCGAAAAACTGTTTTTT CASSLGGGGPPEKLFF
TRBJ2-5 TRBV7-2 . . TGTGCCAGCAGCTTAAGGCCCGAAGAGACCCAGTACTTC CASSLRPEETQYF
TRBJ1-3 TRBV6-1 . . TGTGCCAGCAGTGAACGACGATTGGGGGGTTACGGGGGAAACACCATATATTTT CASSERRLGGYGGNTIYF
TRBJ2-2 TRBV5-5 . . TGTGCCAGCAGCGGGACAATGGCCGGGGAGCTGTTTTTT CASSGTMAGELFF
TRBJ1-2 TRBV5-1 TRBD1 . TGCGCCAGCCGGGAGGGACAGGGCGATGGCTACACCTTC CASREGQGDGYTF
TRBJ2-4 TRBV5-5 . . TGTGCCAGCAGCTTCAACACGGTAGAAAACATTCAGTACTTC CASSFNTVENIQYF
TRBJ2-3 TRBV5-4 . . TGTGCCAGCAGCGACGGTGGACTACGGGGCACAGATACGCAGTATTTT CASSDGGLRGTDTQYF
TRBJ2-5 TRBV7-9 . . TGTGCCAGCAGCCCCATGCAACGAGAGACCCAGTACTTC CASSPMQRETQYF
TRBJ2-7 TRBV11-1 TRBD2 . TGTGCCAGCAGCTTTGTAGCGGGATTCTCCTACGAGCAGTACTTC CASSFVAGFSYEQYF
TRBJ1-1 TRBV11-2 . few TGTGCCAGCAGCTTAGTCTTCGATACTGAAGCTTTCTTT CASSLVFDTEAFF
TRBJ1-1 TRBV28 . . TGTGCCAGCATTGAGAGATGGGGCAGAGGTTCGAACACTGAAGCTTTCTTT CASIERWGRGSNTEAFF
TRBJ2-5 TRBV7-3 . once TGTGCCAGCAGTCCCTTAGGTGGAGAGACCCAGTACTTC CASSPLGGETQYF
TRBJ2-7 TRBV14 . . TGTGCCAGCAGCCAATACGGGGTCGAGCAGTACTTC CASSQYGVEQYF